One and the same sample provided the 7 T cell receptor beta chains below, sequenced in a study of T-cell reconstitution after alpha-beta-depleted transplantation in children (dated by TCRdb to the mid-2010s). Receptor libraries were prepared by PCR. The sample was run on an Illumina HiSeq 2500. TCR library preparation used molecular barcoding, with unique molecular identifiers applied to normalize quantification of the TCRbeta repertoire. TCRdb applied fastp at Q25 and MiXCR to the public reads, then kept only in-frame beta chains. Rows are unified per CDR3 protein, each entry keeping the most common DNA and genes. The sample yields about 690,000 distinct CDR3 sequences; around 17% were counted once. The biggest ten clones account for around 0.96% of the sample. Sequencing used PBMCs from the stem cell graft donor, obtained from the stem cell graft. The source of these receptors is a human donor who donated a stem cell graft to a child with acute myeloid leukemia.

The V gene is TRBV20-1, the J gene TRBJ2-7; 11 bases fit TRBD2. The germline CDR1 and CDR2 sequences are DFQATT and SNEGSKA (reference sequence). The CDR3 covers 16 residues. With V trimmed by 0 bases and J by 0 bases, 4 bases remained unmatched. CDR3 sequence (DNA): TGCAGTGCTAGAGATCGGGGACTAGCGGCCTCCTACGAGCAGTACTTC. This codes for CSARDRGLAASYEQYF.

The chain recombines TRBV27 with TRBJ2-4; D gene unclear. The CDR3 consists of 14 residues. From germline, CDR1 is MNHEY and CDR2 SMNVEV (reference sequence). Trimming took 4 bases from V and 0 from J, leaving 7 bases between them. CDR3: CASSYGIAKNIQYF. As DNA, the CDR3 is TGTGCCAGCAGTTATGGGATAGCCAAAAACATTCAGTACTTC.

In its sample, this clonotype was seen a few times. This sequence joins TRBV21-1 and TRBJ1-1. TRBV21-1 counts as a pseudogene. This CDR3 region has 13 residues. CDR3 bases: TGTGCCAGCAGCAAAGCTAAAGGGACTGAAGCTTTCTTT. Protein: CASSKAKGTEAFF.

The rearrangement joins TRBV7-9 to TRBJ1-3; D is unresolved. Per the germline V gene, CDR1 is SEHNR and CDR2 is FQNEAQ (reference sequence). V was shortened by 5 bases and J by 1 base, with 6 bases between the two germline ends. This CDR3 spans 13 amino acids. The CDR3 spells CASSAPSGNTIYF. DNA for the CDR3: TGTGCCAGCAGCGCCCCGTCTGGAAACACCATATATTTT.

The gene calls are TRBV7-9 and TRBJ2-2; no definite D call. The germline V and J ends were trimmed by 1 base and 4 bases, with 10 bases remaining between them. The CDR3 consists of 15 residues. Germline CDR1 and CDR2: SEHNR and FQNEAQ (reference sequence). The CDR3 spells CASSLGQTTTGELFF. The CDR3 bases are TGTGCCAGCAGCTTAGGTCAGACAACCACCGGGGAGCTGTTTTTT.

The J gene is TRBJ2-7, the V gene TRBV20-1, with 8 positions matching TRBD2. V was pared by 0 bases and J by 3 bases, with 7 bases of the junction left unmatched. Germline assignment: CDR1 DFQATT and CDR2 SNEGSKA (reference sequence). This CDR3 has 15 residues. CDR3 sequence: CSARDSGGAHYEQYF. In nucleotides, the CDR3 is TGCAGTGCTAGAGATTCGGGGGGGGCACACTACGAGCAGTACTTC.

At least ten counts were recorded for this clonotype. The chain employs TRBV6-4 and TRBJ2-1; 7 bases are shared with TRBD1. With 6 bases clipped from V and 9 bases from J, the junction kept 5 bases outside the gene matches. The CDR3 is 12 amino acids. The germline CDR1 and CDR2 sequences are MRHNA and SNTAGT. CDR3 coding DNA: TGTGCCAGCAGCGACAGGGTCGGTGAGCAGTTCTTC. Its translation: CASSDRVGEQFF.